The present TCR beta chain was sequenced within a study of cytomegalovirus exposure and HLA in healthy donors. Looked up from germline, CDR1 is SGHTA and CDR2 is FQGNSA. The V end lost 5 bases, the J end lost 0 bases, and 10 bases lay between the germline ends. The CDR3 is made up of 14 amino acids. 60 Vbeta and 13 Jbeta primers were used in PCR. Repertoires were generated with immunoSEQ multiplex PCR, while TCRdb's copy carries only in-frame clones and drops some. The sample contains about 130,000 clones, about 80% of which appear only once. The rearrangement joins TRBV7-2 to TRBJ1-2; D not certain. The TCR sequence derives from a woman aged 40 to 50 in good health and CMV-seropositive. Sequences were obtained from PBMCs. The CDR3 region is CASSPPTSNYGYTF. The CDR3 bases are TGTGCCAGCAGCCCCCCGACTTCTAACTATGGCTACACCTTC.